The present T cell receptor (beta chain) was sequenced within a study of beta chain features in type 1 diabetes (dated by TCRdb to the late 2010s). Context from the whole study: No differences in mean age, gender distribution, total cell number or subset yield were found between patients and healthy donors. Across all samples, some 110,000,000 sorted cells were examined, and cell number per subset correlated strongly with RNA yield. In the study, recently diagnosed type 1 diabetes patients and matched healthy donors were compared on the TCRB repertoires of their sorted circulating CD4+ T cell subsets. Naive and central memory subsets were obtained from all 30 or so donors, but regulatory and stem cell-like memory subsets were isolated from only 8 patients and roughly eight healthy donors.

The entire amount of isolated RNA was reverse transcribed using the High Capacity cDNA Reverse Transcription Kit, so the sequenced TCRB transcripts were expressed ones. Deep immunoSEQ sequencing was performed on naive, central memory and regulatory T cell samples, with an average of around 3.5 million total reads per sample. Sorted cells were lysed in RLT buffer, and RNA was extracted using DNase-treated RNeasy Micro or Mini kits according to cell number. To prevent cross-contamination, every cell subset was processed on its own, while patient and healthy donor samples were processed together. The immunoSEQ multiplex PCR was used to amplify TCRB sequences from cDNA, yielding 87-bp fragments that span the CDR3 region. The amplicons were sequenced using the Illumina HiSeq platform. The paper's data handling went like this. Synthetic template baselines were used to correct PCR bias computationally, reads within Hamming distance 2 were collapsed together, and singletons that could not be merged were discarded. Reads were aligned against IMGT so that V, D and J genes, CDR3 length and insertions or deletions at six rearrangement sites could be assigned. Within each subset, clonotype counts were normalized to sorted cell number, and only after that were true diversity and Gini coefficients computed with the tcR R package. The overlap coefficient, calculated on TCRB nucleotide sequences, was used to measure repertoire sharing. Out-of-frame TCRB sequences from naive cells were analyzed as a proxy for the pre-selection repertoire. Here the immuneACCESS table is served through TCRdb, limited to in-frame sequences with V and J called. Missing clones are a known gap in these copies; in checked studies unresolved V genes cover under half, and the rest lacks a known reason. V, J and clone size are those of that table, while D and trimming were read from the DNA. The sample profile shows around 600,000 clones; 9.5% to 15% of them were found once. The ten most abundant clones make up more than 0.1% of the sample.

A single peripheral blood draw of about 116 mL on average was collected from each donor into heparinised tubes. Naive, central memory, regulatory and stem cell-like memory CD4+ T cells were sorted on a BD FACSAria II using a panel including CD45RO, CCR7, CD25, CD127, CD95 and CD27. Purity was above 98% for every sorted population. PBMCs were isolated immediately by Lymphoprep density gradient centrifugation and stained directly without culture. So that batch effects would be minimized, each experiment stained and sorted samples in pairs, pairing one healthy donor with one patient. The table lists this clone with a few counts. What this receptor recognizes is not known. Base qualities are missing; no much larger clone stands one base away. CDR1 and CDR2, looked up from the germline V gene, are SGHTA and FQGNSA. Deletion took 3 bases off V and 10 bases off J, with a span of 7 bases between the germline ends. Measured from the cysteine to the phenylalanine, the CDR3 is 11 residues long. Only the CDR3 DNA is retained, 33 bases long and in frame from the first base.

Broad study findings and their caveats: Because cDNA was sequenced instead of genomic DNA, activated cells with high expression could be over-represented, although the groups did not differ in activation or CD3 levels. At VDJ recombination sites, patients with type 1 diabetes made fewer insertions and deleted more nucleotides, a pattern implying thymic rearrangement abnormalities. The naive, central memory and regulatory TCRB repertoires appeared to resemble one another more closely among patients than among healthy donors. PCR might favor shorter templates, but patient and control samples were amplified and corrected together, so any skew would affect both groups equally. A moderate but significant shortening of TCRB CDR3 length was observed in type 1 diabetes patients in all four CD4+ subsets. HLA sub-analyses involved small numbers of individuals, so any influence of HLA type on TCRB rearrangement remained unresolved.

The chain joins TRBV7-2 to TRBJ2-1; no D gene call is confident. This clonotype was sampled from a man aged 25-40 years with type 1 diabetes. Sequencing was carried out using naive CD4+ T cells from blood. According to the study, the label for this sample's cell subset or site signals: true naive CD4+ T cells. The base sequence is TGTGCCAGCAGCTTCATGGGGGAGCAGTTCTTC. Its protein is CASSFMGEQFF. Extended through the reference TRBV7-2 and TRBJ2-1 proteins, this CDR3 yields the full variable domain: GAGVSQSPSNKVTEKGKDVELRCDPISGHTALYWYRQSLGQGLEFLIYFQGNSAPDKSGLPSDRFSAERTGGSVSTLTIQRTQQEDSAVYLCASSFMGEQFFGPGTRLTVL.